This paragraph covers one T cell receptor (beta chain) sequence. The data were obtained in a study of chemoradiotherapy in HPV16-positive cancers. Study in general: Candidate HPV-specific T-cell clones and common TCR motifs came from functional assays in two HPV16-positive patients.

The method was immunoSEQ multiplex PCR; TCRdb's version includes in-frame clones alone and lacks a portion of them. The sample includes about 7,400 clones, less than 85% of them seen just once. Sequenced here: tumor tissue, sampled from a patient who underwent chemoradiotherapy. This TCR came from a human donor with HPV-associated anogenital cancer.

The DNA of the CDR3 is TGTGCCTGGAGTGTACAACTTGGAAAAGCTTTCTTT. It is translated as CAWSVQLGKAFF. The V gene is TRBV30, the J gene TRBJ1-1; D is unclear. V lost 0 bases, J lost 9 bases, and 11 bases lay in between. The CDR3 runs to 12 residues. The germline gives CDR1 GTSNPN, CDR2 SVGIG (reference sequence). The variable domain in full, completed from reference TRBV30 and TRBJ1-1, reads SQTIHQWPATLVQPVGSPLSLECTVEGTSNPNLYWYRQAAGRGLQLLFYSVGIGQISSEVPQNLSASRPQDRQFILSSKKLLLSDSGFYLCAWSVQLGKAFFGQGTRLTVV.